This T cell receptor (beta chain) was profiled in a study of beta chain features in type 1 diabetes (dated by TCRdb to between 2017 and 2018). A note on the overall study: Mean age, gender distribution, total cell number and subset yield were not different between patients and healthy donors. A total of roughly 100 million sorted cells were examined across all samples, and RNA yield correlated strongly with the number of cells per subset. The study compared TCRB repertoires of sorted circulating CD4+ T cell subsets between recently diagnosed type 1 diabetes patients and matched healthy donors. Whereas all 30 or so donors provided naive and central memory subsets, regulatory and stem cell-like memory subsets were isolated from just 8 patients and roughly 8 healthy donors. Study-level results and caveats: Naive, central memory and regulatory TCRB repertoires appeared more similar among patients than among healthy donors. Fewer insertions and more nucleotide deletions at VDJ recombination sites were observed in patients with type 1 diabetes, implying thymic rearrangement abnormalities. PCR might favor shorter templates, but patient and control samples were amplified and corrected together, so any skew would affect both groups equally. HLA sub-analyses involved small numbers of individuals, so any influence of HLA type on TCRB rearrangement remained unresolved. Type 1 diabetes patients showed a moderate but significant shortening of TCRB CDR3 length in all four CD4+ subsets. Sequencing cDNA rather than genomic DNA could over-represent highly expressing activated cells, although activation and CD3 levels did not differ between groups.

Each donor gave one peripheral blood draw, approximately 120 mL on average, collected into heparinised tubes. A BD FACSAria II was used to sort naive, central memory, regulatory and stem cell-like memory CD4+ T cells with a panel that included CD45RO, CCR7, CD25, CD127, CD95 and CD27. A purity above 98% was achieved for all sorted populations. PBMCs were isolated immediately by Lymphoprep density gradient centrifugation and stained directly without culture. To minimize batch effects, samples were stained and sorted in pairs, one healthy donor with one patient per experiment. The entire isolated RNA was reverse transcribed using the High Capacity cDNA Reverse Transcription Kit, and thus expressed TCRB transcripts were sequenced. Deep immunoSEQ sequencing was applied to naive, central memory and regulatory T cell samples, giving an average of about 3.6 million total reads per sample. After sorted cells were lysed in RLT buffer, RNA was extracted with DNase-treated RNeasy Micro or Mini kits, with the choice depending on cell number. To prevent cross-contamination, each cell subset was processed individually, whereas patient and healthy donor samples were processed jointly. TCRB sequences were amplified from cDNA with the immunoSEQ multiplex PCR, producing 87-bp fragments spanning the CDR3 region. Sequencing of the amplicons was performed on the Illumina HiSeq platform. The authors processed their data as follows. Synthetic template baselines were used to correct PCR bias computationally, reads within Hamming distance 2 were collapsed together, and singletons that could not be merged were discarded. By aligning reads against IMGT, V, D and J genes, CDR3 length, and insertions or deletions at six rearrangement sites were assigned. Within each subset, clonotype counts were normalized to sorted cell number, after which true diversity and Gini coefficients were computed with the tcR R package. Repertoire sharing was quantified using the overlap coefficient calculated on TCRB nucleotide sequences. As a proxy for the pre-selection repertoire, out-of-frame TCRB sequences from naive cells were analyzed. Here the immuneACCESS table is served through TCRdb, limited to in-frame sequences with V and J called. Missing clones are a known gap in these copies; in checked studies unresolved V genes cover under half, and the rest lacks a known reason. V, J and clone size are those of that table, while D and trimming were read from the DNA. The table for this sample lists 600,000 to 750,000 clones; over 10% of them were counted only once. The ten largest clones represent more than 0.1% of the sample.

About this clone itself: No cognate antigen has been identified for it. Per-base qualities were not stored, and no clone one base away is much larger.

V loses 6 bases, J loses 8 bases, and the germline ends lie 11 bases apart. The CDR3 sequence holds 13 residues, the cysteine and phenylalanine included. Only the CDR3 DNA is retained, 39 bases long and in frame from the first base. The germline V gene (reference sequence) gives CDR1 as MNHEY and CDR2 as SMNVEV. Sequencing was performed on naive CD4+ T cells from blood. The cell subset or site tag for this specimen amounts to: true naive CD4+ T cells. The receptor comes from a man aged 25-45 years with type 1 diabetes. The receptor chain draws on TRBV27 and TRBJ1-6; the D region possibly corresponds to TRBD1 (5 bases align). The CDR3 reads as follows: CASRPGWDSPLHF. The sequence in DNA is TGTGCCAGCAGGCCAGGGTGGGATTCACCCCTCCACTTT.